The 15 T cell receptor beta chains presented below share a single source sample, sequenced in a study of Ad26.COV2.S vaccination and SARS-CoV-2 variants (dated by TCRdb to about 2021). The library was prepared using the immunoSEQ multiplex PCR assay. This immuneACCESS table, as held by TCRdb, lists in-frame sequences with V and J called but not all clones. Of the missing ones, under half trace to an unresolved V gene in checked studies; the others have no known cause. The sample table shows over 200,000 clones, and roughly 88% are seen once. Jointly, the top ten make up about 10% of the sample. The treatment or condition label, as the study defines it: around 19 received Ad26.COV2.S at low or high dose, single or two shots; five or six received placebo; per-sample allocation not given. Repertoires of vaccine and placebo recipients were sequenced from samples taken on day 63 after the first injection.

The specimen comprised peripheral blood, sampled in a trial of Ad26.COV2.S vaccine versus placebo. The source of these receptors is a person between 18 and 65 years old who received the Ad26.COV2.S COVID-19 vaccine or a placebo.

DNA for the CDR3: TGCGCCAGCAGCTTGGAGGCGGCCGGGAGAGAAGAGACCCAGTACTTC. Encoded protein: CASSLEAAGREETQYF. The chain combines TRBV5-1 with TRBJ2-5, with a tentative D call TRBD2 (6 bases). The germline V gene has CDR1 SGHRS and CDR2 YFSETQ. Trimming took 0 bases from V and 3 from J, leaving 15 bases between them. The CDR3 totals 16 residues. The full variable domain, rest sourced from reference TRBV5-1 and TRBJ2-5, is KAGVTQTPRYLIKTRGQQVTLSCSPISGHRSVSWYQQTPGQGLQFLFEYFSETQRNKGNFPGRFSGRQFSNSRSEMNVSTLELGDSALYLCASSLEAAGREETQYFGPGTRLLVL.

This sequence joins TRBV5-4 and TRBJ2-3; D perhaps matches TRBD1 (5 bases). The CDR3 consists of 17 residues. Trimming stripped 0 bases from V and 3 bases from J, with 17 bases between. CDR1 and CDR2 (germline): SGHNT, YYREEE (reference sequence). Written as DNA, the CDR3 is TGTGCCAGCAGCTTGGGCAGGGTGGGGCAGAGAACAGATACGCAGTATTTT. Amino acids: CASSLGRVGQRTDTQYF.

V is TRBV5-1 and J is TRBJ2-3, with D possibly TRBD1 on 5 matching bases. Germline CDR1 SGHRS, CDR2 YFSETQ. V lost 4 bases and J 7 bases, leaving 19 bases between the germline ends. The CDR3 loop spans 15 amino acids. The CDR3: CASSLAQPGSNTQYF. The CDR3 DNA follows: TGCGCCAGCAGCCTCGCGCAGCCAGGGTCAAATACGCAGTATTTT. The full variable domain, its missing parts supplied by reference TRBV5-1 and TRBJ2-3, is KAGVTQTPRYLIKTRGQQVTLSCSPISGHRSVSWYQQTPGQGLQFLFEYFSETQRNKGNFPGRFSGRQFSNSRSEMNVSTLELGDSALYLCASSLAQPGSNTQYFGPGTRLTVL.

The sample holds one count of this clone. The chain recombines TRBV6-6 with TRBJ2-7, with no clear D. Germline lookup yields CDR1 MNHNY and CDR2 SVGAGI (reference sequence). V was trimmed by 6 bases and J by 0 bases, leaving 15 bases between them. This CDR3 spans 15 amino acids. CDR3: CASSPSGVLSYEQYF. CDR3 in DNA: TGTGCCAGCAGCCCGAGTGGGGTGCTCTCCTACGAGCAGTACTTC.

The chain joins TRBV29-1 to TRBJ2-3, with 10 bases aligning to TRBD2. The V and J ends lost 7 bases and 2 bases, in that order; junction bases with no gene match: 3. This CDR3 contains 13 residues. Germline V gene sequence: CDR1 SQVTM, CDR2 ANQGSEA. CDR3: CSATSGNTDTQYF. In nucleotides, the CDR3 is TGCAGCGCCACTAGCGGGAACACAGATACGCAGTATTTT.

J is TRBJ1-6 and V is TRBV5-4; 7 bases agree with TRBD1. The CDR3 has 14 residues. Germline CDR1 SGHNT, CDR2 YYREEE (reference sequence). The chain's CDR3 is CAYEGTVYNSPLHF. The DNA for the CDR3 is TGTGCTTACGAGGGGACAGTCTATAATTCACCCCTCCACTTT.

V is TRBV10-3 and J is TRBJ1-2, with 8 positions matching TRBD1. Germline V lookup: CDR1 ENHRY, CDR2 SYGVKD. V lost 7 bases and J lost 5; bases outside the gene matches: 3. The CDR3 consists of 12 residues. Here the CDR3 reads CAIKWTGYGYTF. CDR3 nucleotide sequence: TGTGCCATCAAGTGGACAGGGTATGGCTACACCTTC.

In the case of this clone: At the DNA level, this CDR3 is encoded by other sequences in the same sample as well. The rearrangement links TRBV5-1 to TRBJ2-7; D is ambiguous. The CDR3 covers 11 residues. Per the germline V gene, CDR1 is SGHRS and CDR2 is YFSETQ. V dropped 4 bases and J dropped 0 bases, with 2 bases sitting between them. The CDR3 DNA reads TGCGCCAGCAGCGCCTCCTACGAGCAGTACTTC. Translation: CASSASYEQYF.

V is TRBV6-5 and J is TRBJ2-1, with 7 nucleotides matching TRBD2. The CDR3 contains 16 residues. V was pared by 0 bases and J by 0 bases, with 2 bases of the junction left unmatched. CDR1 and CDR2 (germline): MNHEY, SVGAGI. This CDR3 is CASSYSGGGSYNEQFF. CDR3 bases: TGTGCCAGCAGTTACTCTGGGGGGGGCTCCTACAATGAGCAGTTCTTC.

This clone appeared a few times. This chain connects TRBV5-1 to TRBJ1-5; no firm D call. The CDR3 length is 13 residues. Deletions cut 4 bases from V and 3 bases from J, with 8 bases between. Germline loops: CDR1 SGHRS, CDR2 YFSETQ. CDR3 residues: CASSEGPNQPQHF. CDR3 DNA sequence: TGCGCCAGCAGCGAGGGTCCCAATCAGCCCCAGCATTTT.

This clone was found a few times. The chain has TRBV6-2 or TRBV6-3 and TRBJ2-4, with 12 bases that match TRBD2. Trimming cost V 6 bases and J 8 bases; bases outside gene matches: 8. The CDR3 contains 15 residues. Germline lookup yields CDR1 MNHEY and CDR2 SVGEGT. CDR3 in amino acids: CASSASGRARDIQYF. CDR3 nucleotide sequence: TGTGCCAGCAGCGCTAGCGGGAGGGCGAGGGACATTCAGTACTTC.

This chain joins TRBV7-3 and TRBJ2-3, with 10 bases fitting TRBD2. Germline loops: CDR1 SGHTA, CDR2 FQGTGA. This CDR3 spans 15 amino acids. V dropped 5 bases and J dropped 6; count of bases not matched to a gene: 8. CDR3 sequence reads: CASSRTSGGADTQYF. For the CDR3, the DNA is TGTGCCAGCAGCAGGACTAGCGGCGGGGCTGATACGCAGTATTTT.

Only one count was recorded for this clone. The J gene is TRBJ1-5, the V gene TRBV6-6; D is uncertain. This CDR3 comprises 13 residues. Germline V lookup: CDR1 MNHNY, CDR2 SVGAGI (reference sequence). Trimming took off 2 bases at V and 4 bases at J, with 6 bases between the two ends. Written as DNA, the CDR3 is TGTGCCAGCAGTTACGCGGCAAATCAGCCCCAGCATTTT. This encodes CASSYAANQPQHF.

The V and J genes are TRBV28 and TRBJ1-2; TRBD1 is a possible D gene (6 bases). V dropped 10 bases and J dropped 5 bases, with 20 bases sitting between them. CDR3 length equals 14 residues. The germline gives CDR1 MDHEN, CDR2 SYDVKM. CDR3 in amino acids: CATPGGRHEYGYTF. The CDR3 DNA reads TGTGCCACCCCCGGGGGCAGGCATGAGTATGGCTACACCTTC.

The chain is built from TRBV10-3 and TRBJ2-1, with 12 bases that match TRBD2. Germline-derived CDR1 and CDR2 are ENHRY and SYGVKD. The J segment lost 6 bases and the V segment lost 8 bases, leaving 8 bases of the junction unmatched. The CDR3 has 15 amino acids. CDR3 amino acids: CAIGLRLAGANEQFF. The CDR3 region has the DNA TGTGCCATCGGGCTAAGACTAGCGGGAGCCAATGAGCAGTTCTTC.